The T cell receptor (beta chain) under discussion was sequenced for a study of brain metastases from non-small cell lung cancer. The CDR3 extends over 13 amino acids. V dropped 2 bases and J dropped 8 bases, with 13 bases sitting between them. Germline loops: CDR1 SGHKS, CDR2 YYEKEE (reference sequence). Profiling relied on immunoSEQ multiplex PCR, and the TCRdb table lists in-frame clones only, not all of them. The sample lists 2,500 to 3,500 clones; 78% were seen once. This TCR came from a donor at least 40 years old with non-small cell lung cancer. The V and J genes are TRBV5-5 and TRBJ1-2; no firm D call. Sequenced material: primary lung tumor tissue. CDR3 in DNA: TGTGCCAGCAGCTTTGACTCGAGTTGGGGCTACACCTTC. Translated: CASSFDSSWGYTF.